The 27 T cell receptor beta chains below come from one sample, sequenced in a study of blood T cell repertoires in COVID-19. The data were produced by immunoSEQ multiplex PCR, yet TCRdb's version contains in-frame clones alone and is incomplete. The profile covers around 250,000 clones, with approximately 90% appearing a single time and approximately 1.3% taken by the ten largest. Sequencing was carried out using PBMCs or T cells enriched from blood (not recorded which). The receptors were sampled from a human donor in a cohort exposed to, infected with or recovered from COVID-19 (not recorded which). The donor label of this sample is uncertain.

This rearrangement joins TRBV19 to TRBJ2-2; 10 bases are shared with TRBD2. The CDR3 totals 17 residues. CDR1 is LNHDA and CDR2 is SQIVND in the germline V gene (reference sequence). Unmatched junction bases numbered 5, after V lost 3 bases and J lost 1 base. The CDR3 DNA follows: TGTGCCAGTAGTATCCAGCGGGGGGGACGGAACACCGGGGAGCTGTTTTTT. This translates into CASSIQRGGRNTGELFF. The whole variable domain, filled in from reference TRBV19 and TRBJ2-2, reads DGGITQSPKYLFRKEGQNVTLSCEQNLNHDAMYWYRQDPGQGLRLIYYSQIVNDFQKGDIAEGYSVSREKKESFPLTVTSAQKNPTAFYLCASSIQRGGRNTGELFFGEGSRLTVL.

The chain recombines TRBV6-5 with TRBJ2-7, with 10 bases identical to TRBD1. This CDR3 has 13 residues. Germline V gene data show CDR1 as MNHEY and CDR2 as SVGAGI. V dropped 6 bases and J dropped 7; count of bases not matched to a gene: 6. The CDR3 sequence: CASRGPGQGEQYF. The CDR3 nucleotides are TGTGCCAGCAGGGGGCCGGGACAGGGGGAGCAGTACTTC.

The chain couples TRBV9 to TRBJ1-1, with D tentatively TRBD1 (5 bases). The germline CDR1 and CDR2 sequences are SGDLS and YYNGEE. The CDR3 totals 14 residues. Trimming removed 0 bases from V and 3 bases from J, with 9 bases in between. Written as DNA, the CDR3 is TGTGCCAGCAGCGTAGGTATGGGGCACACTGAAGCTTTCTTT. Its protein product is CASSVGMGHTEAFF.

The rearrangement joins TRBV7-9 to TRBJ2-7, with D unresolved. The V gene's germline CDR1 is SEHNR and CDR2 FQNEAQ (reference sequence). V was pared by 7 bases and J by 6 bases, with 10 bases between. This CDR3 comprises 11 residues. This CDR3 is CASNPISEQYF. CDR3 DNA sequence: TGTGCCAGCAACCCTATAAGCGAGCAGTACTTC.

The J gene is TRBJ2-7, the V gene TRBV2, with D perhaps TRBD2 (6 bases). The CDR3 contains 15 residues. Trimming cost V 6 bases and J 2 bases, with 17 bases left between them. From germline, CDR1 is SNHLY and CDR2 FYNNEI. The DNA for the CDR3 is TGTGCCAGCAGGGCCATCGGGACTCGTGCCTACGAGCAGTACTTC. Translation gives CASRAIGTRAYEQYF.

The J gene is TRBJ2-7, the V gene TRBV7-9; D is possibly TRBD1 (6 bases). Germline V lookup: CDR1 SEHNR, CDR2 FQNEAQ (reference sequence). The CDR3 sequence is 13 residues long. The V end lost 5 bases, the J end lost 4 bases, and 12 bases lay between the germline ends. The CDR3 is CASSPDRKYEQYF. The CDR3 nucleotides are TGTGCCAGCAGCCCGGACAGAAAATACGAGCAGTACTTC.

This chain uses TRBV9 with TRBJ2-7; 8 bases are shared with TRBD2. Per the germline V gene, CDR1 is SGDLS and CDR2 is YYNGEE. This CDR3 spans 16 amino acids. Unmatched junction bases numbered 14, after V lost 4 bases and J lost 5 bases. In DNA, the CDR3 is TGTGCCAGCAGCTCTACCGACTCACCGGGAGGGAACGAGCAGTACTTC. Its protein is CASSSTDSPGGNEQYF.

The chain carries TRBV12-3 or TRBV12-4 and TRBJ1-1; 7 positions match TRBD1. V was clipped by 5 bases and J by 8 bases; unmatched bases: 5. The CDR3 totals 12 residues. The CDR3 is CASSGEGQEAFF. The CDR3 DNA follows: TGTGCCAGCAGTGGAGAGGGACAGGAAGCTTTCTTT.

The rearrangement joins TRBV10-3 to TRBJ1-5; D not resolved. The CDR3 extends over 13 amino acids. The germline CDR1 and CDR2 sequences are ENHRY and SYGVKD. The V gene lost 10 bases and the J gene lost 6 bases, with 16 bases spanning the gap. Written as DNA, the CDR3 is TGTGCCACCCAACATGCCGAAACTCAGCCCCAGCATTTT. This translates into CATQHAETQPQHF.

CDR3 in amino acids: CASSRRRPGQGTDTQYF. DNA for the CDR3: TGCGCCAGCAGCCGCCGCCGACCGGGACAGGGTACAGATACGCAGTATTTT. The genes are TRBV4-3 and TRBJ2-3; 9 nucleotides align to TRBD1. The CDR3 is made up of 17 amino acids. Trimming at V came to 4 bases and at J to 3 bases, leaving 11 bases not matched to a gene. Germline V gives CDR1 LGHNA, CDR2 YSLEER.

The gene calls are TRBV14 and TRBJ1-1; D ambiguous. V was trimmed by 1 base and J by 0 bases, leaving 12 bases between them. CDR1 is SGHDN, CDR2 FVKESK, per germline. CDR3 length: 16 amino acids. CDR3 DNA sequence: TGTGCCAGCAGCCAAGTAGATGCTGTTATGAACACTGAAGCTTTCTTT. Its translation: CASSQVDAVMNTEAFF.

This rearrangement joins TRBV9 to TRBJ2-2; 7 bases are shared with TRBD1. The CDR3 has 16 amino acids. Germline V lookup: CDR1 SGDLS, CDR2 YYNGEE. J was trimmed by 1 base and V by 5 bases; bases with no gene match: 8. The CDR3 region is CASSVTRDRNTGELFF. The CDR3 DNA reads TGTGCCAGCAGTGTTACTAGGGACAGGAACACCGGGGAGCTGTTTTTT.

V is TRBV27 and J is TRBJ2-3; a possible D gene is TRBD1 (5 bases). Germline V CDR1 and CDR2: MNHEY, SMNVEV (reference sequence). Trimming took 5 bases from V and 1 from J, leaving 10 bases between them. This CDR3 is built from 14 residues. The CDR3: CASSALRGTDTQYF. In DNA form, the CDR3 reads TGTGCCAGCAGTGCCCTCAGGGGCACAGATACGCAGTATTTT.

The chain links TRBV25-1 to TRBJ2-2; weak D call: TRBD1 (7 bases). This CDR3 comprises 16 residues. Per germline, CDR1 MGHDK and CDR2 SYGVNS. V was pared by 3 bases and J by 6 bases, with 17 bases between. The CDR3 bases are TGTGCCAGCAGTGATGGAGGGCCAGGGGGGCCCGGGGAGCTGTTTTTT. Encoded protein: CASSDGGPGGPGELFF. The full variable domain, in which reference TRBV25-1 and TRBJ2-2 provide the parts outside the CDR3, is EADIYQTPRYLVIGTGKKITLECSQTMGHDKMYWYQQDPGMELHLIHYSYGVNSTEKGDLSSESTVSRIRTEHFPLTLESARPSHTSQYLCASSDGGPGGPGELFFGEGSRLTVL.

This clone came up a few times. The gene calls are TRBV4-1 and TRBJ1-5; D not certain. Per germline, CDR1 MGHRA and CDR2 YSYEKL. There are 14 residues in the CDR3. Trimming stripped 6 bases from V and 9 bases from J, with 18 bases between. In nucleotides, the CDR3 is TGCGCCAGCAGAGATAAAAGCCCGGGTGGGCCCCAGCATTTT. Translation: CASRDKSPGGPQHF.

The rearrangement uses TRBV2 and TRBJ2-3; 7 bases line up with TRBD1. Trimming removed 5 bases from V and 1 base from J; junction bases left unmatched: 6. The CDR3 contains 15 residues. The V gene's germline CDR1 is SNHLY and CDR2 FYNNEI. CDR3 nucleotide sequence: TGTGCCAGCAGTCCCAGACAGGGCCGCACAGATACGCAGTATTTT. Protein product: CASSPRQGRTDTQYF.

This chain uses TRBV7-2 with TRBJ1-2, with D uncertain. The CDR3 is 18 residues long. Germline V gives CDR1 SGHTA, CDR2 FQGNSA. Trimming left V 3 bases short and J 1 base short, with 21 bases between. CDR3: CASSFPNDFWHFNYGYTF. In nucleotides, the CDR3 is TGTGCCAGCAGCTTCCCCAACGACTTTTGGCATTTTAACTATGGCTACACCTTC.

The chain is built from TRBV7-2 and TRBJ1-2, with 12 positions matching TRBD1. The CDR3 is made up of 15 amino acids. J gave up 8 bases and V 4 bases, and 8 bases lay outside the gene matches. CDR1 is SGHTA, CDR2 FQGNSA, per germline. In nucleotides, the CDR3 is TGTGCCAGCAGCTCACCGGGACAGGGGGCGCGGGGCTACACCTTC. It is translated as CASSSPGQGARGYTF.

The rearrangement links TRBV7-9 to TRBJ1-2; weak D call: TRBD1 (5 bases). Germline lookup yields CDR1 SEHNR and CDR2 FQNEAQ (reference sequence). The CDR3 sequence is 13 residues long. Trimming pared 3 bases from V and 8 bases from J, leaving 13 bases between. The chain's CDR3 is CASSLGQTRGYTF. The CDR3 DNA reads as TGTGCCAGCAGCTTGGGGCAAACGAGGGGCTACACCTTC.

J is TRBJ1-1 and V is TRBV7-3; D remains ambiguous. Germline V lookup: CDR1 SGHTA, CDR2 FQGTGA. This CDR3 is 13 amino acids long. The ends were cut back, 4 bases at V and 3 bases at J, with 9 bases in the middle. CDR3 sequence reads: CASSSLPDTEAFF. CDR3 in DNA: TGTGCCAGCAGCTCACTACCTGACACTGAAGCTTTCTTT.

This clone was observed a single time. The V call is TRBV4-1, the J call TRBJ2-3; D call uncertain. This CDR3 is 15 amino acids long. Germline V gene lookup returns CDR1 MGHRA and CDR2 YSYEKL. Deletions cut 1 base from V and 2 bases from J, with 10 bases between. The DNA for the CDR3 is TGCGCCAGCAGCCAAGTTGAACACCCCACAGATACGCAGTATTTT. Its translation is CASSQVEHPTDTQYF.

The gene calls are TRBV5-1 and TRBJ1-4, with D possibly matching TRBD1 (5 bases). CDR1 is SGHRS and CDR2 is YFSETQ in the germline V gene. V was clipped by 3 bases and J by 0 bases, with 18 bases between them. The CDR3 is 18 residues long. In DNA form, the CDR3 reads TGCGCCAGCAGCTGGGGCTTCAGGGCTCTAGCAACTAATGAAAAACTGTTTTTT. It codes for CASSWGFRALATNEKLFF. Complete variable domain (other parts from reference TRBV5-1 and TRBJ1-4): KAGVTQTPRYLIKTRGQQVTLSCSPISGHRSVSWYQQTPGQGLQFLFEYFSETQRNKGNFPGRFSGRQFSNSRSEMNVSTLELGDSALYLCASSWGFRALATNEKLFFGSGTQLSVL.

This clone was picked up one time. The chain is built from TRBV4-1 and TRBJ1-4; D gene unclear. Germline CDR1 reads MGHRA; CDR2 reads YSYEKL. The V gene lost 4 bases and the J gene lost 0 bases, with 9 bases spanning the gap. This CDR3 region has 15 residues. This CDR3 is CASSLSGATNEKLFF. CDR3 coding DNA: TGCGCCAGCAGCCTCTCAGGCGCAACTAATGAAAAACTGTTTTTT.

The genes are TRBV19 and TRBJ2-4; tentatively, D is TRBD1 (6 bases). The germline V gene has CDR1 LNHDA and CDR2 SQIVND (reference sequence). V lost 6 bases, J lost 10 bases, and 16 bases lay in between. This CDR3 is built from 13 residues. The CDR3 DNA follows: TGTGCCAGTAGGCCGGCAACAGGGACAATTCAGTACTTC. This gives the protein CASRPATGTIQYF.

The V call is TRBV9, the J call TRBJ2-2; D possibly corresponds to TRBD1 (6 bases). With 2 bases removed from V and 5 bases from J, the gap between germline ends came to 13 bases. The CDR3 loop spans 15 amino acids. The germline V gene has CDR1 SGDLS and CDR2 YYNGEE. CDR3 region: CASSVGAGVTGELFF. CDR3 bases: TGTGCCAGCAGCGTTGGGGCAGGGGTTACCGGGGAGCTGTTTTTT.

The genes are TRBV11-2 and TRBJ2-7; maybe TRBD2 (7 bases). V shed 1 base and J shed 2 bases, with 9 bases lying between them. The CDR3 contains 14 residues. Looked up from germline, CDR1 is SGHAT and CDR2 is FQNNGV. CDR3 sequence: CASSLVGGPYEQYF. CDR3 DNA sequence: TGTGCCAGCAGCTTAGTGGGGGGGCCCTACGAGCAGTACTTC.

The rearrangement joins TRBV7-3 to TRBJ1-1, with D possibly being TRBD1 (5 bases). Trimming took off 4 bases at V and 7 bases at J, with 10 bases between the two ends. This CDR3 is 12 amino acids long. Germline CDR1 SGHTA, CDR2 FQGTGA. The DNA of the CDR3 is TGTGCCAGCAGCTGGGAGGGGTATGAAGCTTTCTTT. It encodes CASSWEGYEAFF. Full variable domain (outside the CDR3, taken from reference TRBV7-3 and TRBJ1-1): GAGVSQTPSNKVTEKGKYVELRCDPISGHTALYWYRQSLGQGPEFLIYFQGTGAADDSGLPNDRFFAVRPEGSVSTLKIQRTERGDSAVYLCASSWEGYEAFFGQGTRLTVV.